Each of the 9 T cell receptor beta chains below was sequenced from the same sample in a study of T-cell reconstitution after alpha-beta-depleted transplantation in children. Unique molecular identifiers were built into the TCRbeta library. One entry per CDR3 protein results from TCRdb running MiXCR on the PCR reads. Among some 290,000 distinct CDR3 sequences listed, approximately 23% were seen once. The material was PBMCs, mostly from graft donor cells, obtained 180 days after TCRalphabeta/CD19-depleted stem cell transplant. The source is a male patient younger than 18 who had a stem cell transplant for acute lymphoblastic leukemia, so the T cells may come from the graft donor.

The rearrangement joins TRBV11-2 to TRBJ1-2; 7 nucleotides align to TRBD1. V was pared by 8 bases and J by 0 bases, with 9 bases of the junction left unmatched. This CDR3 is 15 amino acids long. Germline V gene sequence: CDR1 SGHAT, CDR2 FQNNGV. The CDR3 loop reads CASHRRDRTNYGYTF. CDR3 bases: TGTGCCAGCCACAGACGGGACAGAACTAACTATGGCTACACCTTC.

The chain joins TRBV5-6 to TRBJ1-5; D call uncertain. The CDR3 is 13 residues long. Germline V gives CDR1 SGHDT, CDR2 YYEEEE. Trimming took off 0 bases at V and 7 bases at J, with 8 bases between the two ends. The CDR3 loop reads CASSLGGLQPQHF. The CDR3 coding sequence is TGTGCCAGCAGCTTGGGAGGACTGCAGCCCCAGCATTTT.

The chain combines TRBV19 with TRBJ1-5, with D maybe TRBD1 (6 bases). The CDR3 has 13 amino acids. Deletions cut 6 bases from V and 5 bases from J, with 11 bases between. Germline CDR1 reads LNHDA; CDR2 reads SQIVND (reference sequence). The CDR3 loop is CASRQGGYQPQHF. The CDR3 nucleotides read TGTGCCAGTAGACAGGGCGGGTATCAGCCCCAGCATTTT.

The table lists this clonotype with a few counts. The V and J genes are TRBV15 and TRBJ2-1, with D tentatively TRBD2 (5 bases). The V gene's germline CDR1 is LNHNV and CDR2 YYDKDF (reference sequence). The CDR3 length is 14 residues. Trimming shortened V by 0 bases and J by 6 bases, and 9 bases separated the two germline ends. In nucleotides, the CDR3 is TGTGCCACCAGCAGAGATCCAGAGGGCAATGAGCAGTTCTTC. Encoded protein: CATSRDPEGNEQFF.

This chain connects TRBV5-1 to TRBJ2-6, with D tentatively TRBD1 or TRBD2 (5 bases each). Between the trimmed V and J ends, which lost 4 bases and 2 bases, there was a span of 10 bases. Germline lookup yields CDR1 SGHRS and CDR2 YFSETQ. CDR3 size: 15 residues. In DNA form, the CDR3 reads TGCGCCAGCAGCCCGGTGGGGGCTGGGGCCAACGTCCTGACTTTC. Its protein is CASSPVGAGANVLTF. Variable domain in full (rest from reference TRBV5-1 and TRBJ2-6): KAGVTQTPRYLIKTRGQQVTLSCSPISGHRSVSWYQQTPGQGLQFLFEYFSETQRNKGNFPGRFSGRQFSNSRSEMNVSTLELGDSALYLCASSPVGAGANVLTFGAGSRLTVL.

The chain joins TRBV20-1 to TRBJ1-5; D unresolved. Trimming stripped 0 bases from V and 5 bases from J, with 14 bases between. The CDR3 is 15 amino acids. From germline, CDR1 is DFQATT and CDR2 SNEGSKA (reference sequence). The DNA for the CDR3 is TGCAGTGCTAGAGATCGGGCAGGCTTTTATCAGCCCCAGCATTTT. Protein: CSARDRAGFYQPQHF.

This clonotype was recorded a few times. The chain is built from TRBV6-1 and TRBJ2-3, with TRBD2 matching 9 bases. Trimming cost V 5 bases and J 4 bases; bases outside gene matches: 7. The length of the CDR3 is 15 residues. Germline V gives CDR1 MNHNS, CDR2 SASEGT. The CDR3 coding sequence is TGTGCCAGCAGTCCCCGAGCGGGAGGCGCAGATACGCAGTATTTT. Its translation is CASSPRAGGADTQYF.

This clonotype was detected ten times or more. The chain carries TRBV7-9 and TRBJ2-7, with no clear D. CDR3 length equals 11 residues. Germline-derived CDR1 and CDR2 are SEHNR and FQNEAQ (reference sequence). V was clipped by 1 base and J by 3 bases, with 1 base between them. CDR3 nucleotides: TGTGCCAGCAGCTTAGTCTACGAGCAGTACTTC. The encoded protein is CASSLVYEQYF.

This chain links TRBV24-1 with TRBJ2-5; D is perhaps TRBD1 or TRBD2 (5 bases each). V gave up 5 bases and J gave up 2 bases, with 14 bases separating them. The CDR3 is made up of 15 amino acids. Germline CDR1 KGHDR, CDR2 SFDVKD. DNA for the CDR3: TGTGCCACCAGTGCGGGGTGGGGGTCGCAAGAGACCCAGTACTTC. Its translation: CATSAGWGSQETQYF.